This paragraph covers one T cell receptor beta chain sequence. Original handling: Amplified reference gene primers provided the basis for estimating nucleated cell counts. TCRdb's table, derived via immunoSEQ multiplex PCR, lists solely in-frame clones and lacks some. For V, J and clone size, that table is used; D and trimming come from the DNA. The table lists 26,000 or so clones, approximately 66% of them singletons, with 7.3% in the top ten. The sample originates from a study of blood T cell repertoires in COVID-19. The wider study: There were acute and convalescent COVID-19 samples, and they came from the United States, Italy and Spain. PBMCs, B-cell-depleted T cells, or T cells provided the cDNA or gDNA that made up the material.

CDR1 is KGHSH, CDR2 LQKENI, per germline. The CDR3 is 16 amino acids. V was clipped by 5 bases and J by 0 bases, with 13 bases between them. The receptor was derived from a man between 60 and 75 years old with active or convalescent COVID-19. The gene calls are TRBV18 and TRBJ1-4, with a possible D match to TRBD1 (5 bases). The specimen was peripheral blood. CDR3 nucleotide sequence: TGTGCCAGCTCAAGATCCCAGGGATCAACTAATGAAAAACTGTTTTTT. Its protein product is CASSRSQGSTNEKLFF.